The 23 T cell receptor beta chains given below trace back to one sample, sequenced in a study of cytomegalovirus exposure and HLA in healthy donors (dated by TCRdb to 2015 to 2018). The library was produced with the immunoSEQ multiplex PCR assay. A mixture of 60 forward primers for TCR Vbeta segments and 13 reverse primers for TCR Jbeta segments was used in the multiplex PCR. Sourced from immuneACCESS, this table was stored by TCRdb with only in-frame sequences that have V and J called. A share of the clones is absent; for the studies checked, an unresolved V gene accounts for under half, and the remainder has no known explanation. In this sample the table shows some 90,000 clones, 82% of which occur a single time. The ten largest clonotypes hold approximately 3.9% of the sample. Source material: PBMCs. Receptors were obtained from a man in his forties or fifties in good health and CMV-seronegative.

CDR3 bases: TGTGCCAGCAGTCTTTATGGTGGGCATCAGCCCCAGCATTTT. This gives the protein CASSLYGGHQPQHF. The chain uses TRBV28 and TRBJ1-5; D uncertain. V lost 5 bases and J lost 5, with 13 bases in between. Germline lookup yields CDR1 MDHEN and CDR2 SYDVKM. The CDR3 sequence is 14 residues long.

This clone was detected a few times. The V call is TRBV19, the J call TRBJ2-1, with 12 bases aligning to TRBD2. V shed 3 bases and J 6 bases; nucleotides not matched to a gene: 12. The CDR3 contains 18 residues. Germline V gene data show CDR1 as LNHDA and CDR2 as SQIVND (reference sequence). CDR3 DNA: TGTGCCAGTAGTATCCGGCAGGGCCTAGCGGGAGGGAGCAATGAGCAGTTCTTC. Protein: CASSIRQGLAGGSNEQFF.

The CDR3 protein is CASSQDREREQFF. CDR3 nucleotides: TGCGCCAGCAGCCAAGATCGAGAGCGTGAGCAGTTCTTC. The V call is TRBV4-3, the J call TRBJ2-1, with unresolved D. The CDR3 consists of 13 residues. CDR1 and CDR2 from the germline V gene are LGHNA and YSLEER. Trimming removed 0 bases from V and 9 bases from J, with 9 bases in between.

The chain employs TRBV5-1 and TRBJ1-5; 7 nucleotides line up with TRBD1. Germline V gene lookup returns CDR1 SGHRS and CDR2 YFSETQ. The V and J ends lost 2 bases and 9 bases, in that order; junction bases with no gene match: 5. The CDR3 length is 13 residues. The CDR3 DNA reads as TGCGCCAGCAGCTTTGAGGGACAGTCGCCCCAGCATTTT. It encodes CASSFEGQSPQHF. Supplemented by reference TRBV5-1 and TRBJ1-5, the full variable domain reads KAGVTQTPRYLIKTRGQQVTLSCSPISGHRSVSWYQQTPGQGLQFLFEYFSETQRNKGNFPGRFSGRQFSNSRSEMNVSTLELGDSALYLCASSFEGQSPQHFGDGTRLSIL.

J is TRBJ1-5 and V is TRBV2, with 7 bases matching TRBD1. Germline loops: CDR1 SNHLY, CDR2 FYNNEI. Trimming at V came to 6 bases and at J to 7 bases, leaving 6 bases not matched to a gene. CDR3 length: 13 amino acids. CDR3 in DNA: TGTGCCAGCAGATTAGGGGGCGTACAGCCCCAGCATTTT. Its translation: CASRLGGVQPQHF.

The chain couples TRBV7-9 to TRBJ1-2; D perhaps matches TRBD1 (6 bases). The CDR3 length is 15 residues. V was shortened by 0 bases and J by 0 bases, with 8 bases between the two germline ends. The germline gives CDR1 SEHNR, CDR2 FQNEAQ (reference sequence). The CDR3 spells CASSLAQGTNYGYTF. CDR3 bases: TGTGCCAGCAGCTTAGCACAGGGAACTAACTATGGCTACACCTTC.

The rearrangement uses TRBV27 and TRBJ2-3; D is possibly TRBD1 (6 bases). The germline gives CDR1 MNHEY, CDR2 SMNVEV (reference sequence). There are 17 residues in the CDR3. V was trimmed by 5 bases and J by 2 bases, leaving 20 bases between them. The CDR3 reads CASSQQASGHHTDTQYF. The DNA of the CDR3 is TGTGCCAGCAGTCAACAAGCCTCGGGACACCACACAGATACGCAGTATTTT.

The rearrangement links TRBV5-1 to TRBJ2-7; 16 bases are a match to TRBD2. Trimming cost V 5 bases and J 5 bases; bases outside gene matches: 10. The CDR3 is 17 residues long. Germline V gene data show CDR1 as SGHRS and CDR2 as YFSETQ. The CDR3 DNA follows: TGCGCCAGCAGATACCTCCCGGGACTAGCGGGAGGGGACGAGCAGTACTTC. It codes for CASRYLPGLAGGDEQYF.

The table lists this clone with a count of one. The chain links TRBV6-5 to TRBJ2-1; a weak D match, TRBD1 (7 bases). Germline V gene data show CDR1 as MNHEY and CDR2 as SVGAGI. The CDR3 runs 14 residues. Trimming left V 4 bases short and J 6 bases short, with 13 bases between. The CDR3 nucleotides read TGTGCCAGCAGTTCAGGGCAGGGGGGCAATGAGCAGTTCTTC. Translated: CASSSGQGGNEQFF.

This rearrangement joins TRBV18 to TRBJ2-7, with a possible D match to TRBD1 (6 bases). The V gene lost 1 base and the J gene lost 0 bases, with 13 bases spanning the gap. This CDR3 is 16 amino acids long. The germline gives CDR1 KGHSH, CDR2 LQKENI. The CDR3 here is CASSPRGGARSYEQYF. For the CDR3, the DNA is TGTGCCAGCTCACCACGAGGGGGTGCCCGCTCCTACGAGCAGTACTTC.

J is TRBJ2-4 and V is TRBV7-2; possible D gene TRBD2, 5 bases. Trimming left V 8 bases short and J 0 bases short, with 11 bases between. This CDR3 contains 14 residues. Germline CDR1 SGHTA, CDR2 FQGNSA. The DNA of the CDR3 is TGTGCCAGCTCCCCCGCGGGAGCCAAAAACATTCAGTACTTC. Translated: CASSPAGAKNIQYF.

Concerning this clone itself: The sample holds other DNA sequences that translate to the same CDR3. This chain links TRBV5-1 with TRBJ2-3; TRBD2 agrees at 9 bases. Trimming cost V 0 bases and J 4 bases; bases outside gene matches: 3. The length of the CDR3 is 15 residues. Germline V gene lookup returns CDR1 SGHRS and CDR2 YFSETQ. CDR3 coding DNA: TGCGCCAGCAGCTTGGGAGCGGGAGGATCAGATACGCAGTATTTT. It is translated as CASSLGAGGSDTQYF.

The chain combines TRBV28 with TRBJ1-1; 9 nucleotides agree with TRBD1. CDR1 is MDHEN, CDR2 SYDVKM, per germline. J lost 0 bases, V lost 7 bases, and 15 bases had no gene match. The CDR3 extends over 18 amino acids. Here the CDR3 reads CASTPGPGQGRVNTEAFF. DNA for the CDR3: TGTGCCAGCACCCCGGGGCCGGGACAGGGTAGAGTGAACACTGAAGCTTTCTTT.

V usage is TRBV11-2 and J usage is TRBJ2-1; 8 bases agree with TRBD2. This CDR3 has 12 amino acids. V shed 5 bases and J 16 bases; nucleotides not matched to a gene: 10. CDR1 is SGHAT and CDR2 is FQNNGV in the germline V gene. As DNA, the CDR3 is TGTGCCAGCAGCGTTCAAAGCGGGAGACCCTTCTTC. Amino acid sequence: CASSVQSGRPFF. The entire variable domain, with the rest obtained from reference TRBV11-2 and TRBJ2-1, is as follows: EAGVAQSPRYKIIEKRQSVAFWCNPISGHATLYWYQQILGQGPKLLIQFQNNGVVDDSQLPKDRFSAERLKGVDSTLKIQPAKLEDSAVYLCASSVQSGRPFFGPGTRLTVL.

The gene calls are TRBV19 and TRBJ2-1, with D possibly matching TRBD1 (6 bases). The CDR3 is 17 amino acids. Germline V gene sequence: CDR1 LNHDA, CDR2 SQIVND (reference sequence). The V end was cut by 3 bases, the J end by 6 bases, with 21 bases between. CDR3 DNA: TGTGCCAGTAGTATGTCGGTAGGGGACACTTATGGCAATGAGCAGTTCTTC. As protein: CASSMSVGDTYGNEQFF. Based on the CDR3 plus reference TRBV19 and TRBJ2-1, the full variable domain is DGGITQSPKYLFRKEGQNVTLSCEQNLNHDAMYWYRQDPGQGLRLIYYSQIVNDFQKGDIAEGYSVSREKKESFPLTVTSAQKNPTAFYLCASSMSVGDTYGNEQFFGPGTRLTVL.

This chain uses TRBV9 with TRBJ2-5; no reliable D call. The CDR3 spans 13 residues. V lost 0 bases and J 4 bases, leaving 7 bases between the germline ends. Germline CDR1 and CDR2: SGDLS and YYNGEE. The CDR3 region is CASSVANGETQYF. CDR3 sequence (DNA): TGTGCCAGCAGCGTAGCCAACGGAGAGACCCAGTACTTC.

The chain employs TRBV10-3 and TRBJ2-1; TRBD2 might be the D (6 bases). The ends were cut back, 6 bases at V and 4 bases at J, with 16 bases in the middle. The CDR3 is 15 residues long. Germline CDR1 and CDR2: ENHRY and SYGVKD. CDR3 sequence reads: CAIRPEVAVYNEQFF. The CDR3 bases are TGTGCCATCAGACCCGAGGTAGCGGTTTACAATGAGCAGTTCTTC.

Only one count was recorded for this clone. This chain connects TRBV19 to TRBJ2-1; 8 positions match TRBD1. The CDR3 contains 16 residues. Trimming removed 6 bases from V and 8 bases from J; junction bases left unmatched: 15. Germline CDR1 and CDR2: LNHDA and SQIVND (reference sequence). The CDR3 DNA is TGTGCCAGTAGAACCGGGACAGGAGTTTCGGGCTATGAGCAGTTCTTC. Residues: CASRTGTGVSGYEQFF.

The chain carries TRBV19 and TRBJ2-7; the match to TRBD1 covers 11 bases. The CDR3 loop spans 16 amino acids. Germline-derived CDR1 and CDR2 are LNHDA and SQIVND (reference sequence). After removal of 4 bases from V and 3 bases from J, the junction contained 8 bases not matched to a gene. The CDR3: CASSTFGTGGYYEQYF. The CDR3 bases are TGTGCCAGTAGTACCTTCGGGACAGGGGGGTACTACGAGCAGTACTTC.

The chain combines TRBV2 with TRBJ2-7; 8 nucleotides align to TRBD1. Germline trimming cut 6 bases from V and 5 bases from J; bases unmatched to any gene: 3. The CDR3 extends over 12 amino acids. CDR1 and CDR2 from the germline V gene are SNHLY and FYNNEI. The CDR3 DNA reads TGTGCCAGCAGAAGACAGGGGAACGAGCAGTACTTC. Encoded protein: CASRRQGNEQYF.

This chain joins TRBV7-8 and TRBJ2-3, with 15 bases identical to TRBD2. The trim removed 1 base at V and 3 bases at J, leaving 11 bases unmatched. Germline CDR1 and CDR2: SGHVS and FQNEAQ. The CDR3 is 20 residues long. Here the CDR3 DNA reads TGTGCCAGCAGCTTAGAGGGGCCCGGGACTAGCGGGGGGACGACAGATACGCAGTATTTT. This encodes CASSLEGPGTSGGTTDTQYF.

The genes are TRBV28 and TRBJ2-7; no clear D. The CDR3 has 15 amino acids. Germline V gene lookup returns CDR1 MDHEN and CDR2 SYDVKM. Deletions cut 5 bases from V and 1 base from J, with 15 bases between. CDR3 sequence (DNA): TGTGCCAGCAGTCTAGTGGTAGTGGGTTCCTACGAGCAGTACTTC. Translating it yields CASSLVVVGSYEQYF.

The CDR3 nucleotides are TGCGCCAGTGGGGGCTTCTACAATGAGCAGTTCTTC. Its protein is CASGGFYNEQFF. The chain joins TRBV10-2 to TRBJ2-1; possibly TRBD1 for D (6 bases). The CDR3 is 12 amino acids. V shed 9 bases and J shed 3 bases, with 9 bases lying between them. CDR1 and CDR2 (germline): WSHSY, SAAADI.